This T cell receptor (beta chain) derives from a study of T-cell reconstitution after alpha-beta-depleted transplantation in children. Germline CDR1 reads SNHLY; CDR2 reads FYNNEI. V gave up 5 bases and J gave up 5 bases, with 10 bases separating them. This CDR3 has 12 residues. TCRbeta library preparation incorporated unique molecular identifiers. TCRdb called the PCR reads again in MiXCR, with one record for every CDR3 protein. The repertoire holds 15,000 or so distinct CDR3 sequences, with 5.1% as singletons. Study conclusions and caveats: Hyperexpanded clones declined; after one year, newly produced T cells mostly supplied diversity.

Ten or more counts support this clonotype. Its antigen is unidentified. This receptor was obtained from a boy younger than 18 with acute lymphoblastic leukemia, due to receive a stem cell transplant. V usage is TRBV2 and J usage is TRBJ2-7; D may be TRBD1 (5 bases). The input for sequencing was PBMCs, taken before TCRalphabeta/CD19-depleted stem cell transplant. The CDR3 here is CASSYSGNEQYF. The CDR3 region has the DNA TGTGCCAGCAGTTACTCAGGGAACGAGCAGTACTTC.